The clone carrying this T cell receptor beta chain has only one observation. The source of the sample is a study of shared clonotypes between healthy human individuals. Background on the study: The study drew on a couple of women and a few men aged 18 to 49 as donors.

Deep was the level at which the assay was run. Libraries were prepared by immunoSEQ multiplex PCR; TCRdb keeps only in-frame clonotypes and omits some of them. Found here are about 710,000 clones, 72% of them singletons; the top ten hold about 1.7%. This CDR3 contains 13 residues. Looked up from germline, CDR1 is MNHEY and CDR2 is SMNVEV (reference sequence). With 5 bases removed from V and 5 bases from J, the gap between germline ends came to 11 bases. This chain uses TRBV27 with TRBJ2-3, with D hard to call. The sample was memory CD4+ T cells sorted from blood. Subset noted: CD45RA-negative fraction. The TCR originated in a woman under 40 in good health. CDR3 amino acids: CASSGRWGDTQYF. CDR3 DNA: TGTGCCAGCAGTGGAAGGTGGGGAGATACGCAGTATTTT.